This entry is about one TCR beta chain. Its antigen remains unidentified. Genomic DNA per cell subset filled all wells of several immunoSEQ plates. Generated by immunoSEQ multiplex PCR, the TCRdb table keeps only in-frame clones and is missing some. The sample lists around 700,000 clones, 72% occurring once. This record comes from a study of shared clonotypes between healthy human individuals. Whole-study results and caveats: Sampling was confined to blood; repertoires within tissues likely differ. Relative to clonotypes present in all four donors, those not shared had lower generation probabilities. Some naive CD4 clonotypes, roughly 4.5%, turned up in common across a few donors.

The CDR3 covers 18 residues. Germline V lookup: CDR1 MNHEY, CDR2 SMNVEV (reference sequence). V lost 3 bases and J lost 4, with 21 bases in between. This TCR came from a woman aged 25-40 years in good health. V is TRBV27 and J is TRBJ2-2, with a tentative D call TRBD2 (5 bases). Sequenced: memory CD4+ T cells sorted from blood. The sample's subset: CD45RA-negative fraction. The CDR3 sequence is CASSFGGLGVLGTGELFF. The CDR3 coding sequence is TGTGCCAGCAGTTTTGGCGGTCTGGGAGTGCTTGGCACCGGGGAGCTGTTTTTT.